The 7 T cell receptor beta chains presented below share a single source sample, sequenced in a study of human T cells and chemical hapten exposure. The time point here: pre-sensitization, week 0. Regarding treatment: therapeutic diphenylcyclopropenone sensitization with weekly scalp DPC. TCRdb ran MiXCR on the RACE reads and lists one entry per CDR3 protein. The table has approximately 260,000 distinct CDR3 sequences, about 8.6% seen once; the top ten hold roughly 2.5%. Sequencing used whole blood, obtained in connection with sensitization to the hapten diphenylcyclopropenone (DPC). The receptors stem from a woman aged 40 to 55 with alopecia areata. Some clones in this sample may be carry-over from other donors' samples.

This clonotype was seen more than once but under ten times. The chain links TRBV7-8 to TRBJ2-1; 9 positions agree with TRBD2. This CDR3 comprises 16 residues. Per the germline V gene, CDR1 is SGHVS and CDR2 is FQNEAQ. Trimming at V came to 1 base and at J to 4 bases, leaving 5 bases not matched to a gene. The chain's CDR3 is CASSLVEREVYNEQFF. The CDR3 DNA follows: TGTGCCAGCAGCTTAGTTGAGCGGGAGGTTTACAATGAGCAGTTCTTC. The whole variable domain, remainder taken from reference TRBV7-8 and TRBJ2-1, is GAGVSQSPRYKVAKRGQDVALRCDPISGHVSLFWYQQALGQGPEFLTYFQNEAQLDKSGLPSDRFFAERPEGSVSTLKIQRTQQEDSAVYLCASSLVEREVYNEQFFGPGTRLTVL.

At least ten counts were recorded for this clonotype. The chain joins TRBV12-3 or TRBV12-4 to TRBJ1-5, with D possibly TRBD1 on 5 matching bases. V was shortened by 1 base and J by 0 bases, with 7 bases between the two germline ends. This CDR3 spans 15 amino acids. The CDR3 region has the DNA TGTGCCAGCAGTTTAGGACAGCATAGCAATCAGCCCCAGCATTTT. This codes for CASSLGQHSNQPQHF.

In its sample, this clonotype was seen a few times. The genes are TRBV13 and TRBJ2-3, with TRBD2 matching 7 bases. V lost 4 bases to trimming and J lost 3 bases; unmatched junction nucleotides: 4. This CDR3 is 14 amino acids long. The germline V gene has CDR1 PRHDT and CDR2 FYEKMQ (reference sequence). This CDR3 is CASSWSGTTDTQYF. CDR3 DNA sequence: TGTGCCAGCAGCTGGAGCGGGACGACAGATACGCAGTATTTT.

This clonotype was seen at least ten times. The chain carries TRBV12-3 or TRBV12-4 and TRBJ1-1; possibly TRBD1 for D (6 bases). The CDR3 consists of 14 residues. V lost 3 bases and J 7 bases, leaving 15 bases between the germline ends. The CDR3 loop reads CASSFSGGPGEAFF. The CDR3, as DNA: TGTGCCAGCAGTTTTTCGGGGGGCCCGGGTGAAGCTTTCTTT.

This clonotype was detected only a few times. The rearrangement uses TRBV4-2 and TRBJ2-4; D might be TRBD2 (6 bases). This CDR3 has 16 amino acids. Looked up from germline, CDR1 is LGHNA and CDR2 is YNFKEQ. V was pared by 0 bases and J by 4 bases, with 13 bases between. The CDR3 region has the DNA TGTGCCAGCAGCCAAGAAGCGGGCCAGGGTAAAAACATTCAGTACTTC. Protein sequence: CASSQEAGQGKNIQYF.

This clonotype was observed at least ten times. The chain employs TRBV7-2 and TRBJ1-5; TRBD1 matches 8 bases. The CDR3 totals 15 residues. J was trimmed by 3 bases and V by 1 base; bases with no gene match: 2. Germline CDR1 SGHTA, CDR2 FQGNSA. The CDR3 coding sequence is TGTGCCAGCAGCTTAGACAGGGGGAACAATCAGCCCCAGCATTTT. It codes for CASSLDRGNNQPQHF.

This clonotype has more than one count but fewer than ten. V usage is TRBV6-2 or TRBV6-3 and J usage is TRBJ2-7, with D hard to call. The CDR3 extends over 15 amino acids. Germline V gene sequence: CDR1 MNHEY, CDR2 SVGEGT. Trimming left V 2 bases short and J 0 bases short, with 11 bases between. In nucleotides, the CDR3 is TGTGCCAGCAGTTACCCCGCCCCCCCCTCCTACGAGCAGTACTTC. Translation gives CASSYPAPPSYEQYF.